This T cell receptor beta chain was captured in a study of cytomegalovirus exposure and HLA in healthy donors. A remark on this clone: Antigen unknown.

Study-wide results and caveats: Indistinguishability led to the exclusion of some V segments, TRBV6-2 and TRBV6-3 included. Per a prior analysis, the majority of TCR beta V segments were productive roughly 90% or roughly 30% of the time. V- and J-gene trimming of TCR beta was linked (in a later analysis) to a missense DCLRE1C variant.

V lost 8 bases to trimming and J lost 5 bases, with 19 bases between them. Germline V lookup: CDR1 SQVTM, CDR2 ANQGSEA. The CDR3 loop spans 14 amino acids. The PCR was carried out with 60 Vbeta primers and 13 Jbeta primers. As originally analysed: Roughly 80 million unique TCR beta chains, roughly 11 million shared, were counted in a later analysis. Libraries were prepared by immunoSEQ multiplex PCR; TCRdb keeps only in-frame clonotypes and omits some of them. Clone size and the V and J calls come from that table; the DNA yielded D and trimming. The sample has 200,000 or so clones; almost 85% are singletons.

Sequencing was carried out using PBMCs. The rearrangement joins TRBV29-1 to TRBJ2-1; no clear D gene. This clonotype originated in a boy younger than 18 in good health and CMV-seronegative. The CDR3 DNA is TGCAGCATAAAACCCCTGAGGCCCGACAATGAGCAGTTCTTC. It specifies CSIKPLRPDNEQFF.